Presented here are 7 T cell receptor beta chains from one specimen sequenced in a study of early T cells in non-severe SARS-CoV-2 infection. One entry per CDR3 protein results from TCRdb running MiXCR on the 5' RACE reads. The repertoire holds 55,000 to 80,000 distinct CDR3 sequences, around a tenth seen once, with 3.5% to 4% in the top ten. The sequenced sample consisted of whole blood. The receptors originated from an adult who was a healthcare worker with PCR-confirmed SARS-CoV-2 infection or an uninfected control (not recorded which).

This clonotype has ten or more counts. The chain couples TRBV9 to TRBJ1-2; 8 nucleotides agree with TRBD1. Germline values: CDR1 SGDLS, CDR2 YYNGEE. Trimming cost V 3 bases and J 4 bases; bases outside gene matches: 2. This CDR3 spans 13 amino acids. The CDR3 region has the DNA TGTGCCAGCAGCGGACAGGGGCCCTATGGCTACACCTTC. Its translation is CASSGQGPYGYTF. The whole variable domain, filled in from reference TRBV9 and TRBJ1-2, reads DSGVTQTPKHLITATGQRVTLRCSPRSGDLSVYWYQQSLDQGLQFLIQYYNGEERAKGNILERFSAQQFPDLHSELNLSSLELGDSALYFCASSGQGPYGYTFGSGTRLTVV.

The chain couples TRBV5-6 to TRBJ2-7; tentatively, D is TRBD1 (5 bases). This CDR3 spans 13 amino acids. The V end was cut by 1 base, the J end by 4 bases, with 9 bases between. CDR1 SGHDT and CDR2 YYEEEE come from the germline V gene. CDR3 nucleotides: TGTGCCAGCAGCTTGCAGACAGCTTACGAGCAGTACTTC. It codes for CASSLQTAYEQYF.

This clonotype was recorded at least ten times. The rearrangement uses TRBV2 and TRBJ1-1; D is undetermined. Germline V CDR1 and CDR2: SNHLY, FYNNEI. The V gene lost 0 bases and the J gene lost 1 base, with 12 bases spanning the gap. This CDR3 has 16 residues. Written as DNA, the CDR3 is TGTGCCAGCAGTGAAGCAGGGTTATCGGAGAACACTGAAGCTTTCTTT. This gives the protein CASSEAGLSENTEAFF.

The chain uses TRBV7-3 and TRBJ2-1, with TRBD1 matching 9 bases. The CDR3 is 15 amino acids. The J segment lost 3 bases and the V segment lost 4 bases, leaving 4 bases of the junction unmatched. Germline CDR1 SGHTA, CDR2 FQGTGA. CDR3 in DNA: TGTGCCAGCAGCTACGGGACAGGGCACTACAATGAGCAGTTCTTC. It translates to CASSYGTGHYNEQFF.

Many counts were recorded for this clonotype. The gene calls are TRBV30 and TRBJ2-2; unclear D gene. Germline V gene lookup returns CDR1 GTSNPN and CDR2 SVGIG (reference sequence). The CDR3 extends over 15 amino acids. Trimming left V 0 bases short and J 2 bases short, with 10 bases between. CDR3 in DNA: TGTGCCTGGAGTGTACAAGGAACTAACACCGGGGAGCTGTTTTTT. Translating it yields CAWSVQGTNTGELFF.

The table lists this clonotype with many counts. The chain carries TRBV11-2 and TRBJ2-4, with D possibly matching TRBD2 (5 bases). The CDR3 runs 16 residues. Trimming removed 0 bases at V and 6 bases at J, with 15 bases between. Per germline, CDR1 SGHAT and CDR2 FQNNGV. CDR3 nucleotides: TGTGCCAGCAGCTTAGATCCAGCTAGCCGGCGAAACATTCAGTACTTC. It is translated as CASSLDPASRRNIQYF.

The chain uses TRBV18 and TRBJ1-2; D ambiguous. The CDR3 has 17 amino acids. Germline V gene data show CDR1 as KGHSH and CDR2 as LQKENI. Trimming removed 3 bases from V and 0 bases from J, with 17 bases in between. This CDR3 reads CASSPTSDGRANYGYTF. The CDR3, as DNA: TGTGCCAGCTCACCGACTTCTGATGGCAGAGCTAACTATGGCTACACCTTC.